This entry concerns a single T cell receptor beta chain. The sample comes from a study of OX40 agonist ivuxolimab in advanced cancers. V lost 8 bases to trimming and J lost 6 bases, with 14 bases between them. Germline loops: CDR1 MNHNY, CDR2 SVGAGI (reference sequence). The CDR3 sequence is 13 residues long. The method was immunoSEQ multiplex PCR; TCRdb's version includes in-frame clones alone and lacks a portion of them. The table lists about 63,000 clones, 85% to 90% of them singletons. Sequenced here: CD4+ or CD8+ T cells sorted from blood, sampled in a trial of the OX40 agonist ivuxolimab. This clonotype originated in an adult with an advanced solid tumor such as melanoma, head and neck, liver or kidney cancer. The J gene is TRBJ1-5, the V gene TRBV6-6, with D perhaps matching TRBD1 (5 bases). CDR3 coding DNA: TGTGCCAGCGGGAGGGGTGAAGGTCAGCCCCAGCATTTT. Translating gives CASGRGEGQPQHF.